This is a list of T cell receptor beta chains from one sample in a study of T cell repertoires in cytomegalovirus infection. Their antigen targets remain unknown. TCRdb used MiXCR to reprocess the reads, holding one entry per CDR3 protein. The repertoire holds hundreds of thousands of distinct CDR3 sequences, with around 35% as singletons. The starting material was cultured PBMCs, obtained from culture after CMV antigen stimulation. The receptors stem from a human donor in good health (CMV status not recorded). Some clones in this sample may be carry-over from other donors' samples. Both conserved end residues are part of each CDR3.

v_call	cdr3_aa
TRBV7-9	CASTKGTSFETQYF
TRBV6-2/TRBV6-3	CASSPRGGSGQFF
TRBV7-6	CASSLLGRVTYEQFF
TRBV10-3	CASGPADTEAFF
TRBV7-8	CASSETGLAATDTQYF
TRBV7-9	CASSFGTSRGGREQFF
TRBV7-2	CASSPPGPETQYF
TRBV30	CAWGTSTEQFF
TRBV7-9	CASSLIEGLPSRFF
TRBV20-1	CSAPGQGNSPLHF
TRBV28	CASNGRGLSEQFF
TRBV29-1	CSGLARGLGDTQYF
TRBV25-1	CASSESSGPGAFF